The source of this TCR beta chain is a study of blood T cell repertoires in COVID-19. Study as a whole: Samples representing acute and convalescent COVID-19 were sourced from the United States, Italy and Spain. PBMCs, B-cell-depleted T cells, or T cells provided the cDNA or gDNA that made up the material.

Methods used by the authors: Amplification with reference gene primers provided the estimates of nucleated cell counts. Libraries were prepared by immunoSEQ multiplex PCR; TCRdb keeps only in-frame clonotypes and omits some of them. V, J and clone size derive from that table, while D and trimming were established from the DNA sequence. The sample yields 9,200 or so clones, approximately 87% seen once. This clone was observed once. This CDR3 contains 13 residues. Trimming removed 6 bases from V and 4 bases from J, with 12 bases in between. Germline-derived CDR1 and CDR2 are LNHDA and SQIVND (reference sequence).

The sequence derives from a man aged 55 to 70 with acute or convalescent COVID-19. This chain links TRBV19 with TRBJ1-1; D is perhaps TRBD1 (5 bases). Input material: peripheral blood. The CDR3 DNA is TGTGCCAGTAGGCCGGGAGGGGCCACTGAAGCTTTCTTT. Residues: CASRPGGATEAFF.